The clone carrying this T cell receptor (beta chain) turned up a few times. Its specificity is not known. This sample's treatment: over 15 received Ad26.COV2.S at low or high dose, single or two shots; about 5 received placebo; per-sample allocation not given. Samples came from day 63 after the first vaccine or placebo injection. CDR1 is MNHEY, CDR2 SMNVEV, per germline (reference sequence). Trimming stripped 8 bases from V and 6 bases from J, with 11 bases between. The CDR3 consists of 11 residues. This specimen belongs to a study of Ad26.COV2.S vaccination and SARS-CoV-2 variants. Whole-study context: The authors gave Ad26.COV2.S intramuscularly, either once or twice 56 days apart. Study-level points and caveats: Participants given vaccine showed non-spike TCR breadth similar to that of placebo recipients.

The table came from immunoSEQ multiplex PCR; TCRdb's copy has only in-frame clones and leaves some out. The sample lists some 320,000 clones, about 85% occurring once. The sample here was peripheral blood, taken in a trial of Ad26.COV2.S vaccine versus placebo. The chain employs TRBV27 and TRBJ2-7; tentative D call: TRBD2 (6 bases). The sequence came from a person aged 18 to 65 who received the Ad26.COV2.S COVID-19 vaccine or a placebo. DNA of the CDR3: TGTGCCAGCCTCTGGGGAGGCGAGCAGTACTTC. It translates to CASLWGGEQYF.